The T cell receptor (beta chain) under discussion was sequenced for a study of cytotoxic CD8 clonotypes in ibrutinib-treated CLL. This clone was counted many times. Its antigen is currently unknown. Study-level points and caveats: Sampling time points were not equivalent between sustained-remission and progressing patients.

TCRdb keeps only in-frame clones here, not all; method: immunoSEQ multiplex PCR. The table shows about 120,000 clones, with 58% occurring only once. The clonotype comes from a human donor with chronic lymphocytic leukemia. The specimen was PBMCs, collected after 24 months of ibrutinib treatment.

The CDR3 coding sequence is TGTGCCAGCAGCTTAGGAGGCACTCCTGGAAACACCATATATTTT. This encodes CASSLGGTPGNTIYF. The V gene is TRBV7-6, the J gene TRBJ1-3; D ambiguous. Germline values: CDR1 SGHVS, CDR2 FNYEAQ. The CDR3 covers 15 residues. Deletions cut 1 base from V and 2 bases from J, with 9 bases between.